The 30 T cell receptor beta chains given below trace back to one sample, sequenced in a study of blood T cell repertoires in COVID-19. Data came from immunoSEQ multiplex PCR; TCRdb stores just in-frame clones and leaves some out. The sample records fewer than 200,000 clones, 89% being singletons. Sequenced: peripheral blood. Receptor source: a man younger than 35 who had recovered from COVID-19.

This clone showed up just a few times. The chain carries TRBV4-2 and TRBJ1-2, with 7 bases identical to TRBD1. The CDR3 extends over 15 amino acids. Losses at the gene ends were 3 bases for V and 2 bases for J; bases not matched to a gene: 6. Per the germline V gene, CDR1 is LGHNA and CDR2 is YNFKEQ. CDR3 sequence reads: CASSHLGQANYGYTF. In DNA form, the CDR3 reads TGTGCCAGCAGCCATCTCGGACAGGCGAACTATGGCTACACCTTC.

This rearrangement joins TRBV6-1 to TRBJ2-7; TRBD2 is a possible D gene (6 bases). The CDR3 covers 14 residues. V was shortened by 2 bases and J by 5 bases, with 13 bases between the two germline ends. CDR1 and CDR2 from the germline V gene are MNHNS and SASEGT. In DNA form, the CDR3 reads TGTGCCAGCAGTGAAACGGGAGCGCCGGACGAGCAGTACTTC. Residues: CASSETGAPDEQYF.

The V gene is TRBV10-1, the J gene TRBJ2-2; 8 bases line up with TRBD2. Germline lookup yields CDR1 WNHNN and CDR2 SYGVQD (reference sequence). The CDR3 length is 16 residues. The V segment lost 4 bases and the J segment 6 bases; nucleotides outside the gene matches: 10. The CDR3 coding sequence is TGCGCCAGCAGTGCCGGGGAGCGGGAGATTCCCGGGGAGCTGTTTTTT. The encoded protein is CASSAGEREIPGELFF.

The chain employs TRBV4-1 and TRBJ1-1; D not resolved. This CDR3 contains 11 residues. Germline V gene sequence: CDR1 MGHRA, CDR2 YSYEKL. V lost 1 base and J lost 11, with 8 bases in between. The CDR3 DNA sequence: TGCGCCAGCAGCCAAGGGCCTCAGGCTTTCTTT. It specifies CASSQGPQAFF.

The chain links TRBV9 to TRBJ2-2; D not certain. This CDR3 contains 14 residues. Germline CDR1 SGDLS, CDR2 YYNGEE. V gave up 1 base and J gave up 2 bases, with 6 bases separating them. The chain's CDR3 is CASSVTPNTGELFF. The CDR3 DNA is TGTGCCAGCAGCGTAACTCCTAACACCGGGGAGCTGTTTTTT.

The CDR3 reads CSVEVSGDTEAFF. The CDR3 region has the DNA TGCAGCGTTGAGGTGAGCGGGGACACTGAAGCTTTCTTT. V and J are TRBV29-1 and TRBJ1-1; the D is unclear. The germline gives CDR1 SQVTM, CDR2 ANQGSEA. CDR3 size: 13 residues. Deletions cut 3 bases from V and 3 bases from J, with 11 bases between.

This chain links TRBV30 with TRBJ2-1; tentative D call: TRBD2 (5 bases). Between the trimmed V and J ends, which lost 6 bases and 7 bases, there was a span of 10 bases. The germline gives CDR1 GTSNPN, CDR2 SVGIG (reference sequence). The CDR3 extends over 11 amino acids. The CDR3 DNA reads as TGTGCCTGTCACTGGAGGAATGAGCAGTTCTTC. Translated, it gives CACHWRNEQFF.

For this clone: The sample carries other DNA sequences with the same CDR3. The chain is built from TRBV9 and TRBJ1-4, with D maybe TRBD1 (6 bases). The CDR3 is 14 residues long. In germline, CDR1 is SGDLS, CDR2 YYNGEE. The V and J ends lost 2 bases and 7 bases respectively, with 12 bases between them. The CDR3: CASSVSGAGEKLFF. The DNA of the CDR3 is TGTGCCAGCAGCGTCTCAGGGGCGGGTGAAAAACTGTTTTTT.

The chain links TRBV24-1 to TRBJ2-2; 14 bases map to TRBD2. The trim removed 12 bases at V and 9 bases at J, leaving 11 bases unmatched. The CDR3 sequence is 15 residues long. The V gene's germline CDR1 is KGHDR and CDR2 SFDVKD. CDR3 amino acids: CAAGTSGSTTWELFF. DNA of the CDR3: TGTGCCGCCGGGACTAGCGGGAGTACGACCTGGGAGCTGTTTTTT.

This chain uses TRBV7-3 with TRBJ2-6; 8 nucleotides match TRBD1. Losses at the gene ends were 4 bases for V and 4 bases for J; bases not matched to a gene: 3. This CDR3 region has 15 residues. Germline V CDR1 and CDR2: SGHTA, FQGTGA. In DNA form, the CDR3 reads TGTGCCAGCAGCTCGACAGGGGTCGGGGCCAACGTCCTGACTTTC. It specifies CASSSTGVGANVLTF.

As to this clone: Additional DNA sequences in this sample encode the identical CDR3. This chain connects TRBV29-1 to TRBJ2-7; 8 nucleotides align to TRBD1. Germline values: CDR1 SQVTM, CDR2 ANQGSEA. This CDR3 is built from 12 residues. The J segment lost 4 bases and the V segment lost 3 bases, leaving 2 bases of the junction unmatched. As DNA, the CDR3 is TGCAGCGTTGAGGACAGGGAATACGAGCAGTACTTC. Its protein product is CSVEDREYEQYF.

The CDR3 reads CASSLGGYQETQYF. The CDR3 DNA sequence: TGTGCCAGCAGCTTGGGCGGATACCAAGAGACCCAGTACTTC. The V gene is TRBV5-6, the J gene TRBJ2-5; D is undetermined. CDR1 is SGHDT, CDR2 YYEEEE, per germline. The CDR3 loop spans 14 amino acids. The V end lost 0 bases, the J end lost 0 bases, and 6 bases lay between the germline ends.

The chain has TRBV11-3 and TRBJ1-1; D is perhaps TRBD1 (6 bases). This CDR3 has 15 residues. Trimming pared 5 bases from V and 1 base from J, leaving 14 bases between. The germline gives CDR1 SGHNT, CDR2 YENEEA. DNA for the CDR3: TGTGCCAGCAGCCCGGGGGGGGCGGGGAACACTGAAGCTTTCTTT. Protein: CASSPGGAGNTEAFF.

This chain uses TRBV5-1 with TRBJ2-7; 7 bases align to TRBD2. Losses at the gene ends were 2 bases for V and 4 bases for J; bases not matched to a gene: 3. Germline V gene data show CDR1 as SGHRS and CDR2 as YFSETQ. The CDR3 consists of 13 residues. In DNA, the CDR3 is TGCGCCAGCAGCTTCGGGGGAGGGTACGAGCAGTACTTC. The encoded protein is CASSFGGGYEQYF. The whole variable domain, remainder taken from reference TRBV5-1 and TRBJ2-7, is KAGVTQTPRYLIKTRGQQVTLSCSPISGHRSVSWYQQTPGQGLQFLFEYFSETQRNKGNFPGRFSGRQFSNSRSEMNVSTLELGDSALYLCASSFGGGYEQYFGPGTRLTVT.

The chain links TRBV10-3 to TRBJ2-3; 7 bases line up with TRBD1. With V trimmed by 11 bases and J by 2 bases, 10 bases remained unmatched. Germline loops: CDR1 ENHRY, CDR2 SYGVKD. The CDR3 is made up of 14 amino acids. The DNA for the CDR3 is TGTGCCGCCGGGCAGGGGGTCAACACAGATACGCAGTATTTT. It codes for CAAGQGVNTDTQYF.

In DNA, the CDR3 is TGCGCCAGCAGCTCCGGGGCGGGAGGGGGTGAGCAGTTCTTC. Amino acid sequence: CASSSGAGGGEQFF. The rearrangement uses TRBV5-1 and TRBJ2-1, with 9 bases fitting TRBD2. V shed 3 bases, J shed 9 bases, and the junction held 7 bases outside the gene matches. The CDR3 consists of 14 residues. Germline V gene sequence: CDR1 SGHRS, CDR2 YFSETQ.

This clone was seen only once. The chain recombines TRBV7-6 with TRBJ2-2; TRBD2 aligns across 12 bases. The CDR3 extends over 15 amino acids. V trimming: 5 bases; J trimming: 7 bases; junction bases outside the gene matches: 5. Germline CDR1 SGHVS, CDR2 FNYEAQ. CDR3 region: CASSATSGSVGELFF. CDR3 nucleotides: TGTGCCAGCAGCGCGACTAGCGGGAGTGTCGGGGAGCTGTTTTTT.

J is TRBJ2-1 and V is TRBV30; 7 nucleotides align to TRBD1. The CDR3 runs to 11 residues. From germline, CDR1 is GTSNPN and CDR2 SVGIG (reference sequence). Losses at the gene ends were 5 bases for V and 9 bases for J; bases not matched to a gene: 4. CDR3 nucleotides: TGTGCCTGGGACAGGGTCGCTGAGCAGTTCTTC. It yields the protein CAWDRVAEQFF.

The chain employs TRBV6-2 or TRBV6-3 and TRBJ1-5; D remains unclear. Trimming cost V 2 bases and J 7 bases, with 24 bases left between them. This CDR3 has 18 amino acids. Germline CDR1 is MNHEY and CDR2 is SVGEGT. This CDR3 reads CASSYRDTAGDVYQPQHF. The CDR3 DNA reads as TGTGCCAGCAGTTACCGAGACACGGCCGGTGATGTATACCAGCCCCAGCATTTT.

The chain uses TRBV24-1 and TRBJ2-2; TRBD2 aligns across 7 bases. Losses at the gene ends were 5 bases for V and 6 bases for J; bases not matched to a gene: 14. The CDR3 contains 17 residues. Per germline, CDR1 KGHDR and CDR2 SFDVKD. The chain's CDR3 is CATSGTRRGRAAGELFF. Here the CDR3 DNA reads TGTGCCACCAGTGGGACTAGGCGGGGCAGGGCGGCCGGGGAGCTGTTTTTT.

The rearrangement joins TRBV4-3 to TRBJ1-2; no reliable D call. Germline values: CDR1 LGHNA, CDR2 YSLEER. The V end lost 3 bases, the J end lost 2 bases, and 13 bases lay between the germline ends. The CDR3 has 15 residues. CDR3 amino acids: CASSQIRLGNYGYTF. The CDR3 nucleotides are TGCGCCAGCAGCCAGATTAGACTAGGGAACTATGGCTACACCTTC.

The chain uses TRBV18 and TRBJ2-7, with a possible D match to TRBD2 (5 bases). CDR1 KGHSH and CDR2 LQKENI come from the germline V gene. The CDR3 has 13 residues. V was cut by 0 bases and J by 5 bases, with 8 bases left in between. CDR3 in DNA: TGTGCCAGCTCACCACCGGGAGCAAACGAGCAGTACTTC. Amino acids: CASSPPGANEQYF.

The chain couples TRBV27 to TRBJ1-2; D gene unclear. The CDR3 has 17 amino acids. The V gene's germline CDR1 is MNHEY and CDR2 SMNVEV (reference sequence). V lost 6 bases and J 4 bases, leaving 24 bases between the germline ends. The CDR3 DNA reads TGTGCCAGCAGGCAAAGGTGGGGAGGCGCAGGCTCCTATGGCTACACCTTC. Translation gives CASRQRWGGAGSYGYTF.

Comment on this clone: The junction shows a germline mismatch at one end, possibly a read error. J is TRBJ2-1 and V is TRBV12-3 or TRBV12-4, with D maybe TRBD2 (5 bases). This CDR3 region has 12 residues. Written as DNA, the CDR3 is TGTGCCAGCACTTTCGATCTGTGGGAGCCGTTCTTC. Translated: CASTFDLWEPFF.

J is TRBJ2-1 and V is TRBV27; D remains unclear. The CDR3 contains 13 residues. Trimming took 0 bases from V and 4 from J, leaving 4 bases between them. Germline CDR1 is MNHEY and CDR2 is SMNVEV (reference sequence). The DNA of the CDR3 is TGTGCCAGCAGTTTATCTAGATACAATGAGCAGTTCTTC. Translation: CASSLSRYNEQFF.

V and J are TRBV28 and TRBJ2-1, with D tentatively TRBD2 (6 bases). The ends were cut back, 10 bases at V and 14 bases at J, with 30 bases in the middle. The CDR3 runs to 15 residues. Per germline, CDR1 MDHEN and CDR2 SYDVKM. The CDR3 DNA reads TGTGCCACCTACGGAAGTCGGGGGTCACTGGGTACGAAGTTCTTC. This codes for CATYGSRGSLGTKFF.

The chain couples TRBV28 to TRBJ2-5, with D tentatively TRBD2 (6 bases). Trimming removed 3 bases at V and 5 bases at J, with 10 bases between. The CDR3 contains 13 residues. Germline lookup yields CDR1 MDHEN and CDR2 SYDVKM. Written as DNA, the CDR3 is TGTGCCAGCAGTTTCGTAGGAGGGGAGACCCAGTACTTC. It translates to CASSFVGGETQYF.

This clone appeared a few times. This chain's CDR3 is CASSKLVGRGHRYGYTF. CDR3 in DNA: TGTGCCAGCAGCAAACTGGTTGGTAGGGGGCACCGCTATGGCTACACCTTC. The chain couples TRBV21-1 to TRBJ1-2; no check of the table's D call, TRBD1, against the DNA was made. TRBV21-1 is noted as a pseudogene. The CDR3 consists of 17 residues.

This rearrangement joins TRBV4-3 to TRBJ2-3, with D maybe TRBD1 (6 bases). V lost 1 base, J lost 4 bases, and 12 bases lay in between. CDR1 LGHNA and CDR2 YSLEER come from the germline V gene. The CDR3 totals 15 residues. CDR3 sequence (DNA): TGCGCCAGCAGCCAAGGGGACATCAAATCAGATACGCAGTATTTT. This codes for CASSQGDIKSDTQYF.

The rearrangement uses TRBV7-2 and TRBJ2-7; TRBD2 matches 9 bases. This CDR3 has 15 amino acids. The J segment lost 2 bases and the V segment lost 1 base, leaving 3 bases of the junction unmatched. Germline CDR1 SGHTA, CDR2 FQGNSA. The CDR3: CASSLGTSVTYEQYF. Written as DNA, the CDR3 is TGTGCCAGCAGCTTAGGGACTAGCGTTACCTACGAGCAGTACTTC.